This is a list of T cell receptor beta chains from one sample in a study of blood T cell repertoires in COVID-19. Produced via immunoSEQ multiplex PCR; TCRdb's table is partial and in-frame only. This table holds approximately 350,000 clones, more than 75% found once. The sample taken for sequencing was peripheral blood. The receptors were sampled from a woman aged 45-59 years with COVID-19, enrolled during active disease. Each CDR3 is given with its conserved first and last residue. The D gene is left open where the match is weak. Expanded clones are given a class, and other clones once, few, many or no size at all.

CDR3nt: TGTGCCAGCAGTCCCAACACCTACAATGAGCAGTTCTTC
CDR3aa: CASSPNTYNEQFF
d_gene: -
abundance: -
v_gene: TRBV6-6
j_gene: TRBJ2-1

CDR3nt: TGTGCCAGCTCAACGTACAGGGAAGCCGGGGAGCTGTTTTTT
CDR3aa: CASSTYREAGELFF
d_gene: -
abundance: -
v_gene: TRBV18
j_gene: TRBJ2-2

CDR3nt: TGTGCCAGCAGTTCCTGGGACAGGGCCGAGGGGGAGCAGTACTTC
CDR3aa: CASSSWDRAEGEQYF
d_gene: TRBD1
abundance: -
v_gene: TRBV27
j_gene: TRBJ2-7

CDR3nt: TGTGCCAGCTCGAGAGCGGGGGACGCGTACAATGAGCAGTTCTTC
CDR3aa: CASSRAGDAYNEQFF
d_gene: TRBD2
abundance: -
v_gene: TRBV18
j_gene: TRBJ2-1

CDR3nt: TGTGCCATCGGGGCAGGGTACGAGCAGTACTTC
CDR3aa: CAIGAGYEQYF
d_gene: -
abundance: -
v_gene: TRBV10-3
j_gene: TRBJ2-7

CDR3nt: TGTGCCACCAGCACAGCGGGAGGCCTCTCCGATACGCAGTATTTT
CDR3aa: CATSTAGGLSDTQYF
d_gene: TRBD2
abundance: -
v_gene: TRBV15
j_gene: TRBJ2-3

CDR3nt: TGTGCCAGCAGCTTCACACGCTCTGGGGCCAACGTCCTGACTTTC
CDR3aa: CASSFTRSGANVLTF
d_gene: -
abundance: once
v_gene: TRBV7-9
j_gene: TRBJ2-6

CDR3nt: TGTGCCAGCAGCTCGGACTCCTACACCGGGGAGCTGTTTTTT
CDR3aa: CASSSDSYTGELFF
d_gene: -
abundance: -
v_gene: TRBV11-1
j_gene: TRBJ2-2

CDR3nt: TGTGCCAGCAGCGTATGGACAGGGTTAGGGGATGAGCAGTTCTTC
CDR3aa: CASSVWTGLGDEQFF
d_gene: TRBD1
abundance: -
v_gene: TRBV7-9
j_gene: TRBJ2-1

CDR3nt: TGTGCCAGCAGTGAAGCGCGAGTGGTAGGAGGGAACTTC
CDR3aa: CASSEARVVGGNF
d_gene: -
abundance: -
v_gene: TRBV2
j_gene: TRBJ2-7

CDR3nt: TGCGCCAGCAGCTACGGCGGGACAGGGCTTCTGGAGACCCAGTACTTC
CDR3aa: CASSYGGTGLLETQYF
d_gene: TRBD1
abundance: -
v_gene: TRBV5-1
j_gene: TRBJ2-5

CDR3nt: TGTGCCAGCAGCCAACGGCAGGATATGGAGACCCAGTACTTC
CDR3aa: CASSQRQDMETQYF
d_gene: -
abundance: -
v_gene: TRBV4-2
j_gene: TRBJ2-5

CDR3nt: TGTGCCAGCAGCCAAGGACACCGCCTATATAATTCACCCCTCCACTTT
CDR3aa: CASSQGHRLYNSPLHF
d_gene: -
abundance: -
v_gene: TRBV14
j_gene: TRBJ1-6

CDR3nt: TGTGCCAGCTCACCTCAACGATCCCCGACAGGGGGGAATTCACCCCTCCACTTT
CDR3aa: CASSPQRSPTGGNSPLHF
d_gene: TRBD1
abundance: -
v_gene: TRBV18
j_gene: TRBJ1-6

CDR3nt: TGTGCCAGCAGCTCCAGGACAGGACAAAACACTGAAGCTTTCTTT
CDR3aa: CASSSRTGQNTEAFF
d_gene: TRBD1
abundance: -
v_gene: TRBV9
j_gene: TRBJ1-1

CDR3nt: TGTGCCAGCTCAACCACTAGCGGGACGGTTGTGTACAATGAGCAGTTCTTC
CDR3aa: CASSTTSGTVVYNEQFF
d_gene: TRBD2
abundance: -
v_gene: TRBV18
j_gene: TRBJ2-1

CDR3nt: TGTGCCAGCAGCCAAGAGAGAGCGAACACTGAAGCTTTCTTT
CDR3aa: CASSQERANTEAFF
d_gene: -
abundance: -
v_gene: TRBV3-1/TRBV3-2
j_gene: TRBJ1-1

CDR3nt: TGCAGCGGCCGGGGGGCCAGGGGGAACACCGGGGAGCTGTTTTTT
CDR3aa: CSGRGARGNTGELFF
d_gene: -
abundance: few
v_gene: TRBV29-1
j_gene: TRBJ2-2

CDR3nt: TGTGCCAGCAGCACGGGACAGGGGGCGCGTGGCTACACCTTC
CDR3aa: CASSTGQGARGYTF
d_gene: TRBD1
abundance: -
v_gene: TRBV5-6
j_gene: TRBJ1-2

CDR3nt: TGTGCCAGCAGCGTAGGACTAGCAGGCGAGCAGTTCTTC
CDR3aa: CASSVGLAGEQFF
d_gene: TRBD2
abundance: once
v_gene: TRBV9
j_gene: TRBJ2-1

CDR3nt: TGTGCCAGCAGTTTTACAGGGGGCGGCGGCACTGAAGCTTTCTTT
CDR3aa: CASSFTGGGGTEAFF
d_gene: TRBD1
abundance: -
v_gene: TRBV6-5
j_gene: TRBJ1-1

CDR3nt: TGTGCCAGCAGCTCCTCTCTAGCGGGAGGCTACAATGAGCAGTTCTTC
CDR3aa: CASSSSLAGGYNEQFF
d_gene: TRBD2
abundance: once
v_gene: TRBV7-3
j_gene: TRBJ2-1

CDR3nt: TGTGCCAGTAGTATCGCCAGGGCCCCCTCCTCTGGGGCCAACGTCCTGACTTTC
CDR3aa: CASSIARAPSSGANVLTF
d_gene: -
abundance: -
v_gene: TRBV19
j_gene: TRBJ2-6

CDR3nt: TGTGCCAGCAGCTTGGGACACCTCCTTAACACTGAAGCTTTCTTT
CDR3aa: CASSLGHLLNTEAFF
d_gene: -
abundance: -
v_gene: TRBV5-8
j_gene: TRBJ1-1

CDR3nt: TGTGCCAGCAGCAAAGGGCCCACAGCGGGGGGCGGCACTGAAGCTTTCTTT
CDR3aa: CASSKGPTAGGGTEAFF
d_gene: -
abundance: -
v_gene: TRBV5-4
j_gene: TRBJ1-1

CDR3nt: TGCGCGAGCAACCTGGGACAGGGCTTTCAAGAGACCCAGTACTTC
CDR3aa: CASNLGQGFQETQYF
d_gene: TRBD1
abundance: -
v_gene: TRBV5-1
j_gene: TRBJ2-5

CDR3nt: TGTGCCAGCAGCCAAGGAGGAAATCAGCCCCAGCATTTT
CDR3aa: CASSQGGNQPQHF
d_gene: -
abundance: -
v_gene: TRBV3-1/TRBV3-2
j_gene: TRBJ1-5

CDR3nt: TGTGCCAGCAGCTCCCGAGGCAGGGGGCCTACTACCTACGAGCAGTACTTC
CDR3aa: CASSSRGRGPTTYEQYF
d_gene: TRBD1
abundance: few
v_gene: TRBV7-9
j_gene: TRBJ2-7

CDR3nt: TGTGCCAGCAAAACCGCCGGGGGGGCCGGCGGGAGTGAAAAACTGTTTTTT
CDR3aa: CASKTAGGAGGSEKLFF
d_gene: -
abundance: -
v_gene: TRBV5-6
j_gene: TRBJ1-4

CDR3nt: TGTGCCAGCTCAGCCGACAGGGGGCCAGATACGCAGTATTTT
CDR3aa: CASSADRGPDTQYF
d_gene: TRBD1
abundance: few
v_gene: TRBV18
j_gene: TRBJ2-3

CDR3nt: TGTGCCATCAGTGACAGCTCCTATAATTCACCCCTCCACTTT
CDR3aa: CAISDSSYNSPLHF
d_gene: -
abundance: -
v_gene: TRBV10-3
j_gene: TRBJ1-6

CDR3nt: TGTGCCAGCAGTCAAACCGACATAGACTACGAGCAGTACTTC
CDR3aa: CASSQTDIDYEQYF
d_gene: -
abundance: once
v_gene: TRBV6-5
j_gene: TRBJ2-7

CDR3nt: TGTGCCAGCAATGGGGCTAGCGGGAGGGCCCTAACAGATACGCAGTATTTT
CDR3aa: CASNGASGRALTDTQYF
d_gene: TRBD2
abundance: -
v_gene: TRBV2
j_gene: TRBJ2-3

CDR3nt: TGTGCCAGCAGTGGAAACGGGATTGGGTCCTACGAGCAGTACTTC
CDR3aa: CASSGNGIGSYEQYF
d_gene: -
abundance: -
v_gene: TRBV6-2/TRBV6-3
j_gene: TRBJ2-7

CDR3nt: TGCGCCAGCAGCGCCGAGGGTAGGGCCCTAGCCAAAAACATTCAGTACTTC
CDR3aa: CASSAEGRALAKNIQYF
d_gene: -
abundance: -
v_gene: TRBV5-1
j_gene: TRBJ2-4

CDR3nt: TGTGCCAGCAGCAATACGGGACTAGCGACGTACGAGCAGTACTTC
CDR3aa: CASSNTGLATYEQYF
d_gene: TRBD2
abundance: -
v_gene: TRBV5-6
j_gene: TRBJ2-7

CDR3nt: TGTGCCAGCAGCGTAGATCCTAGCGGGATTTACGAGCAGTACTTC
CDR3aa: CASSVDPSGIYEQYF
d_gene: TRBD2
abundance: -
v_gene: TRBV9
j_gene: TRBJ2-7

CDR3nt: TGTGCCAGCAGCTTAGATCGCGACAGGTTTGCTTTCTTT
CDR3aa: CASSLDRDRFAFF
d_gene: -
abundance: -
v_gene: TRBV7-8
j_gene: TRBJ1-1

CDR3nt: TGTGCCAGCATCGGAAAGGCGGTGAGGCATGAAAAACTGTTTTTT
CDR3aa: CASIGKAVRHEKLFF
d_gene: -
abundance: -
v_gene: TRBV6-5
j_gene: TRBJ1-4

CDR3nt: TGTGCCAGCAGCGCACCTGGGCTAGCGGGAGGTGGGACAGATACGCAGTATTTT
CDR3aa: CASSAPGLAGGGTDTQYF
d_gene: TRBD2
abundance: -
v_gene: TRBV7-9
j_gene: TRBJ2-3

CDR3nt: TGTGCCAGCAGCCAAGAATGTGCGGGGACTGAAGCTTTCTTT
CDR3aa: CASSQECAGTEAFF
d_gene: -
abundance: -
v_gene: TRBV3-1/TRBV3-2
j_gene: TRBJ1-1

CDR3nt: TGTGCCAGCAGCCAAGATCCGGTAGCGGGGGACAATGAGCAGTTCTTC
CDR3aa: CASSQDPVAGDNEQFF
d_gene: TRBD2
abundance: -
v_gene: TRBV4-2
j_gene: TRBJ2-1

CDR3nt: TGTGCCAGCAGCGCAATACAGGGGGCTGCCTACGAGCAGTACTTC
CDR3aa: CASSAIQGAAYEQYF
d_gene: TRBD1
abundance: once
v_gene: TRBV7-2
j_gene: TRBJ2-7

CDR3nt: TGTGCCAGCAGTTTAGTTCCGACAGGAGGTTTAAGGACCACAGATACGCAGTATTTT
CDR3aa: CASSLVPTGGLRTTDTQYF
d_gene: -
abundance: once
v_gene: TRBV27
j_gene: TRBJ2-3

CDR3nt: TGTGCCAGCTGGGCGCAGGGAAAAAATCAGCCCCAGCATTTT
CDR3aa: CASWAQGKNQPQHF
d_gene: -
abundance: -
v_gene: TRBV6-5
j_gene: TRBJ1-5

CDR3nt: TGTGCCAGCAGCTTAGTAGTAGGTGGGGGGGAGACCCAGTACTTC
CDR3aa: CASSLVVGGGETQYF
d_gene: -
abundance: -
v_gene: TRBV7-2
j_gene: TRBJ2-5

CDR3nt: TGTGCCAGTAGTCGATCGGCGGGTGTTGCAACTAATGAAAAACTGTTTTTT
CDR3aa: CASSRSAGVATNEKLFF
d_gene: -
abundance: -
v_gene: TRBV19
j_gene: TRBJ1-4